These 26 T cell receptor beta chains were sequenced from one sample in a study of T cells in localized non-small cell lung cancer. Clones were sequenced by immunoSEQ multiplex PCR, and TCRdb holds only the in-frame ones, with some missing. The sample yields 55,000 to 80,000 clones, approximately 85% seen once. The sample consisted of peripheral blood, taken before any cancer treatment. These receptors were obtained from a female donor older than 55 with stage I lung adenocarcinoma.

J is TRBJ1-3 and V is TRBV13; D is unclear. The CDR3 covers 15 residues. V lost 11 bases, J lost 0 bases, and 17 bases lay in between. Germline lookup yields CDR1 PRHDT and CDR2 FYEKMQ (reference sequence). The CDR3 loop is CAAGRDRSSGNTIYF. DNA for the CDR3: TGTGCCGCTGGTAGAGACCGCAGCTCTGGAAACACCATATATTTT. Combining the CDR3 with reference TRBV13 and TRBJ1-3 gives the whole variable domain AAGVIQSPRHLIKEKRETATLKCYPIPRHDTVYWYQQGPGQDPQFLISFYEKMQSDKGSIPDRFSAQQFSDYHSELNMSSLELGDSALYFCAAGRDRSSGNTIYFGEGSWLTVV.

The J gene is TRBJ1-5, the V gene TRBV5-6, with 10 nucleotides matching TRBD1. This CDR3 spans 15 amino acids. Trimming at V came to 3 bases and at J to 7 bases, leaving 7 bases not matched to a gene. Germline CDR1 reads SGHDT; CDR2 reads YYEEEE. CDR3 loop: CASSSRTGGGQPQHF. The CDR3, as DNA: TGTGCCAGCAGCTCGAGGACAGGGGGAGGACAGCCCCAGCATTTT.

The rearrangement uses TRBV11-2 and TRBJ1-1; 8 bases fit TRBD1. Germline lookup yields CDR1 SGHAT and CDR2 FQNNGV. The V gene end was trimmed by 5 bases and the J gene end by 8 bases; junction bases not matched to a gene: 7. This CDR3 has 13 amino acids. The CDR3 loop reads CASSPNRDREAFF. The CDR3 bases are TGTGCCAGCAGCCCTAACCGGGACAGGGAAGCTTTCTTT.

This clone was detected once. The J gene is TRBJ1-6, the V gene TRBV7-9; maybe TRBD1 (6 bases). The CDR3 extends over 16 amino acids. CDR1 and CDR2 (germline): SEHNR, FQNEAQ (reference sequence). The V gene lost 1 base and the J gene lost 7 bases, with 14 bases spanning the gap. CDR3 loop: CASSLGGAGRNSPLHF. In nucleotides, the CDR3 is TGTGCCAGCAGCTTAGGGGGGGCAGGGAGGAATTCACCCCTCCACTTT.

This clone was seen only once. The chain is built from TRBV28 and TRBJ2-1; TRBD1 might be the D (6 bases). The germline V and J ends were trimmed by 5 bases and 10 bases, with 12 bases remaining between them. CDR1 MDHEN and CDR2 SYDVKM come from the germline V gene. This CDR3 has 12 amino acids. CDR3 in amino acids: CASSLGGLEQFF. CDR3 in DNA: TGTGCCAGCAGTCTTGGGGGCTTGGAGCAGTTCTTC.

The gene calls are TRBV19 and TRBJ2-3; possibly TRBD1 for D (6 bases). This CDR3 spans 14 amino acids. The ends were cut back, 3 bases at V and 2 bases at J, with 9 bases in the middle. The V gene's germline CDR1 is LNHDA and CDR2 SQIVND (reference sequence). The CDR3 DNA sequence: TGTGCCAGTAGTATTCAGGGGTCCACAGATACGCAGTATTTT. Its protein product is CASSIQGSTDTQYF.

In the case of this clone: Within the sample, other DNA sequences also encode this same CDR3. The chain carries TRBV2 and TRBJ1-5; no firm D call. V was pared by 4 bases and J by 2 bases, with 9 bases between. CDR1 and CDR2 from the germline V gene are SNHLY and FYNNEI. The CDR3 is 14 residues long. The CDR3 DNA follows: TGTGCCAGCAGTGGGGGAGGAGGCAATCAGCCCCAGCATTTT. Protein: CASSGGGGNQPQHF.

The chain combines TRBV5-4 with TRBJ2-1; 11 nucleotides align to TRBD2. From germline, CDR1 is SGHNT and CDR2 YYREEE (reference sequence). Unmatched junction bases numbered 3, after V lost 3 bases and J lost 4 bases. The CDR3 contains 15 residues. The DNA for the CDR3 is TGTGCCAGCAGCTCGACTAGCGGGACTTACAATGAGCAGTTCTTC. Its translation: CASSSTSGTYNEQFF.

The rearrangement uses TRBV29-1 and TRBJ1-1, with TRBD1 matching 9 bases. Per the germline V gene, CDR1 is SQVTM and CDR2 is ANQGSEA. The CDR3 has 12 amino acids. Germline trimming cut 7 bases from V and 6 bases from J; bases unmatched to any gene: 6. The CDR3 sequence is CSAYRGQAEAFF. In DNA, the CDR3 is TGCAGCGCTTACAGGGGGCAAGCTGAAGCTTTCTTT.

This CDR3 is CASRVGTTSNQPQHF. CDR3 nucleotides: TGCGCCAGCCGAGTCGGGACTACGAGCAATCAGCCCCAGCATTTT. J is TRBJ1-5 and V is TRBV5-1; the D gene is possibly TRBD1 (5 bases). Germline V CDR1 and CDR2: SGHRS, YFSETQ. V gave up 7 bases and J gave up 1 base, with 15 bases separating them. The CDR3 is 15 amino acids.

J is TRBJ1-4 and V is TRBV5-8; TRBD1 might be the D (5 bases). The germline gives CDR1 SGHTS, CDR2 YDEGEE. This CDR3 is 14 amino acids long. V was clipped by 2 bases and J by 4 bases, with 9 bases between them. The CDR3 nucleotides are TGTGCCAGCAGCTTTCAGGGTCATAATGAAAAACTGTTTTTT. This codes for CASSFQGHNEKLFF.

DNA for the CDR3: TGTGCCAGCAGCGTAGATTGGGGGAGTGGGGAGACCCAGTACTTC. Encoded protein: CASSVDWGSGETQYF. The chain joins TRBV9 to TRBJ2-5; D may correspond to TRBD1 or TRBD2 (5 bases each). The CDR3 is 15 amino acids. Trimming shortened V by 0 bases and J by 5 bases, and 14 bases separated the two germline ends. Germline assignment: CDR1 SGDLS and CDR2 YYNGEE.

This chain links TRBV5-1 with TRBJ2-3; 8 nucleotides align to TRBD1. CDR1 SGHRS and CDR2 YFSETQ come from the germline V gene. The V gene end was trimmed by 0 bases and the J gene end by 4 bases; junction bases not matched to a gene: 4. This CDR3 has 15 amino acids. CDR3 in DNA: TGCGCCAGCAGCTTGGAAGGACAGGGAGCAGATACGCAGTATTTT. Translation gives CASSLEGQGADTQYF.

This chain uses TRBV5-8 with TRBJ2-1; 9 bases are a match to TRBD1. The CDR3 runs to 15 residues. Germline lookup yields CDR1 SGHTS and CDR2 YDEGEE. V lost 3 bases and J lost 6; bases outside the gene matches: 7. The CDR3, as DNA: TGTGCCAGCAGCTGGGGACAGGGATTTCTCAATGAGCAGTTCTTC. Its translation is CASSWGQGFLNEQFF.

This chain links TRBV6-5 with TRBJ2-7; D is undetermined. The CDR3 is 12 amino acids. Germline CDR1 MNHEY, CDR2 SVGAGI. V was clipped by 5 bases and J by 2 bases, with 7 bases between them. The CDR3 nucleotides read TGTGCCAGCAGTCGGACCCCCTACGAGCAGTACTTC. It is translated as CASSRTPYEQYF.

The CDR3 DNA reads TGTGCCAGCAGTCCCCAGGGACTTTTGAACACTGAAGCTTTCTTT. Translated, it gives CASSPQGLLNTEAFF. The rearrangement uses TRBV2 and TRBJ1-1; weak D call: TRBD1 (5 bases). Per germline, CDR1 SNHLY and CDR2 FYNNEI. V shed 5 bases and J shed 0 bases, with 13 bases lying between them. This CDR3 region has 15 residues.

The chain's CDR3 is CASSIIGNRNEQYF. In nucleotides, the CDR3 is TGTGCCAGTAGTATTATCGGAAATCGTAACGAGCAGTACTTC. The chain has TRBV19 and TRBJ2-7; D gene uncertain. This CDR3 region has 14 residues. The V gene's germline CDR1 is LNHDA and CDR2 SQIVND (reference sequence). Trimming stripped 3 bases from V and 5 bases from J, with 14 bases between.

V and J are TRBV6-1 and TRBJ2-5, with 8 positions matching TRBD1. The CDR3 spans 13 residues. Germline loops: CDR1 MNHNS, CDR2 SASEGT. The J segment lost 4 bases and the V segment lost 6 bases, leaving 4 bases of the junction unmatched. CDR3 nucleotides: TGTGCCAGCAGCGACAGGGGCGGAGAGACCCAGTACTTC. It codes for CASSDRGGETQYF.

Written as DNA, the CDR3 is TGTGCCAGCACCCCGGACACGATCGGCGGCTACACCTTC. It is translated as CASTPDTIGGYTF. This chain uses TRBV6-5 with TRBJ1-2; maybe TRBD1 (5 bases). This CDR3 region has 13 residues. Trimming left V 7 bases short and J 8 bases short, with 17 bases between. Looked up from germline, CDR1 is MNHEY and CDR2 is SVGAGI.

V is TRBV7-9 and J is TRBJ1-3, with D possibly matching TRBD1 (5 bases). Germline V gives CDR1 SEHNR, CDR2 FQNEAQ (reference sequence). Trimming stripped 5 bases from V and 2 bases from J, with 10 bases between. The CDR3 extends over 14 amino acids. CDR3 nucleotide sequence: TGTGCCAGCAGCGGGGGTCCCGCTGGAAACACCATATATTTT. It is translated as CASSGGPAGNTIYF. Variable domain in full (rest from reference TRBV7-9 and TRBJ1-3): DTGVSQNPRHKITKRGQNVTFRCDPISEHNRLYWYRQTLGQGPEFLTYFQNEAQLEKSRLLSDRFSAERPKGSFSTLEIQRTEQGDSAMYLCASSGGPAGNTIYFGEGSWLTVV.

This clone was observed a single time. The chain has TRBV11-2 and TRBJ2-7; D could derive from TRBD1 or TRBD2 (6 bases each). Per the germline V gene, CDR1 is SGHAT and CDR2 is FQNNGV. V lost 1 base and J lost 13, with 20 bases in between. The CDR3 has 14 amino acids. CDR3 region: CASSLVSGGREFYF. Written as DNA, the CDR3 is TGTGCCAGCAGCTTAGTATCCGGGGGCAGGGAATTTTACTTC.

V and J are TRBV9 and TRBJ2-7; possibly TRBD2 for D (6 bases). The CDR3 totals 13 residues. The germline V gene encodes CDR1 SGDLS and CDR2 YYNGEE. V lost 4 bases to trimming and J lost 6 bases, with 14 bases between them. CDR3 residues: CASSIGTYGEQYF. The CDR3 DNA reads TGTGCCAGCAGCATCGGGACTTACGGCGAGCAGTACTTC.

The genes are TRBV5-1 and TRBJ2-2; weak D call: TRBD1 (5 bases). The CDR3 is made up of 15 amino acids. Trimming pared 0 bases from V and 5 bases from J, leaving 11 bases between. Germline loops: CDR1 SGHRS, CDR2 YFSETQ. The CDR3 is CASSLAEKGTGELFF. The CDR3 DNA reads TGCGCCAGCAGCTTGGCCGAGAAGGGGACCGGGGAGCTGTTTTTT.

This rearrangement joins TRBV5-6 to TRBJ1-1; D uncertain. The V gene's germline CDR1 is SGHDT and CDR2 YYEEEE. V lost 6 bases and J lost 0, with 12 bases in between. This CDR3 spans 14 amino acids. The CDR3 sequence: CASKRRGMNTEAFF. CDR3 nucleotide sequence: TGTGCCAGCAAAAGACGGGGTATGAACACTGAAGCTTTCTTT.

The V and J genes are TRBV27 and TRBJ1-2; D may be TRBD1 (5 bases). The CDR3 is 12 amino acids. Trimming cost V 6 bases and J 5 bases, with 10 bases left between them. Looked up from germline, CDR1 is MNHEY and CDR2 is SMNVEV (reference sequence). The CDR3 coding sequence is TGTGCCAGCAGCCCCGGGGGTTATGGCTACACCTTC. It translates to CASSPGGYGYTF.

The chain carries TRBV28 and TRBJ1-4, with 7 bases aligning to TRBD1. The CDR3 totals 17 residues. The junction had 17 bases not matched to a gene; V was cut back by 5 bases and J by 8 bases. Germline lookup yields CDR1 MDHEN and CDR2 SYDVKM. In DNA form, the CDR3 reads TGTGCCAGCAGTCCAAGACAGGGTTTAATACCGCCGGAAAAACTGTTTTTT. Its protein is CASSPRQGLIPPEKLFF.